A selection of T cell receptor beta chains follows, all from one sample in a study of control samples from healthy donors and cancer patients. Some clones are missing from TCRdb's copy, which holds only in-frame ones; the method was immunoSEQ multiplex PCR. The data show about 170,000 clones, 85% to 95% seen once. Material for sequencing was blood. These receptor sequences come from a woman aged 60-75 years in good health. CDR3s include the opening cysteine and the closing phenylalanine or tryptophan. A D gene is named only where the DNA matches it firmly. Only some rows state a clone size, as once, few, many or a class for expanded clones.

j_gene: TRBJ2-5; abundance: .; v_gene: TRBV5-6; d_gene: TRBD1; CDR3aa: CASSLVTGGGETQYF; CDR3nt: TGTGCCAGCAGCTTGGTGACAGGGGGCGGAGAGACCCAGTACTTC
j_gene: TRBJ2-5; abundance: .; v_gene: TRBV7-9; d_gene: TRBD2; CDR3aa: CASSFSSGGARETQYF; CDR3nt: TGTGCCAGCAGCTTCTCTAGCGGGGGGGCACGGGAGACCCAGTACTTC
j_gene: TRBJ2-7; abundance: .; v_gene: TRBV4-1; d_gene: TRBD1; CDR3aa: CASSQEGTGLYF; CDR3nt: TGCGCCAGCAGCCAAGAGGGGACAGGGCTGTACTTC
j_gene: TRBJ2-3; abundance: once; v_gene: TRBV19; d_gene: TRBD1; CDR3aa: CASRPRTGGTDTQYF; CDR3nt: TGTGCCAGTAGACCTCGGACAGGTGGGACAGATACGCAGTATTTT
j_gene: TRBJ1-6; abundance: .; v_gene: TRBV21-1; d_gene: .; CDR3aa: CASAPGRDSYNSPLHF; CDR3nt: TGTGCCAGCGCCCCTGGTAGGGACTCCTATAATTCACCCCTCCACTTT
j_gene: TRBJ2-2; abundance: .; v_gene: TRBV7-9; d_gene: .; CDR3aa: CASSLTPVANTGELFF; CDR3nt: TGTGCCAGCAGCTTAACGCCGGTGGCGAACACCGGGGAGCTGTTTTTT
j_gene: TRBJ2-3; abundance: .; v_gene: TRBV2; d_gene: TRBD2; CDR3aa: CASKTSGSTDTQYF; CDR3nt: TGTGCCAGCAAAACTAGCGGAAGCACAGATACGCAGTATTTT
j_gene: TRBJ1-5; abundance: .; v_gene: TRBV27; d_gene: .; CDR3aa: CASSLSGYGTHSLNQPQHF; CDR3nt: TGTGCCAGCAGTTTATCGGGGTACGGGACCCATTCCCTTAATCAGCCCCAGCATTTT
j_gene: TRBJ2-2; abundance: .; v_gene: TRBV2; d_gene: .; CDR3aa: CASSDIFPGANTGELFF; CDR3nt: TGTGCCAGCAGTGATATTTTCCCAGGGGCAAACACCGGGGAGCTGTTTTTT
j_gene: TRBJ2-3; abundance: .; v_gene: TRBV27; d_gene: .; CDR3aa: CASSPLGSDTQYF; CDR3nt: TGTGCCAGCAGTCCCTTGGGGTCAGATACGCAGTATTTT
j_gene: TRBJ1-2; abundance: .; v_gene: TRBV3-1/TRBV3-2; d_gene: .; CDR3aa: CASSQGETGKLSGYTF; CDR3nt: TGTGCCAGCAGCCAAGGAGAAACCGGGAAGTTAAGTGGCTACACCTTC
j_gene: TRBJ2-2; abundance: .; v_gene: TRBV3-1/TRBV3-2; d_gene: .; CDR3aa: CASSQIIGWEGYAGELFF; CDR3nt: TGTGCCAGCAGCCAAATCATTGGTTGGGAAGGATACGCCGGGGAGCTGTTTTTT
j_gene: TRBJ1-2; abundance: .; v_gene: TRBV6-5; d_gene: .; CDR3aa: CASRNGRQVNYGYTF; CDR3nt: TGTGCCAGCAGGAACGGGCGACAGGTTAACTATGGCTACACCTTC
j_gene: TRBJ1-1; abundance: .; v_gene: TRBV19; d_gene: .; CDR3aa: CASSMGEGTEAFF; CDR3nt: TGTGCCAGTAGTATGGGGGAGGGCACTGAAGCTTTCTTT
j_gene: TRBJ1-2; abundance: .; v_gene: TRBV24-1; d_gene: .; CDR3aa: CATSDLRQFYGYTF; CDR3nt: TGTGCCACCAGTGATTTACGACAGTTCTATGGCTACACCTTC
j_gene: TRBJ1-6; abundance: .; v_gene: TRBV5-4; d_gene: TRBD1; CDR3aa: CASSHGQGASPLHF; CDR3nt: TGTGCCAGCAGCCACGGACAGGGAGCATCACCCCTCCACTTT
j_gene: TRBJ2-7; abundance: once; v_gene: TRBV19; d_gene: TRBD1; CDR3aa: CASSIRLTGQGNSYEQYF; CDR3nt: TGTGCCAGTAGTATTCGACTAACGGGACAGGGGAATTCCTACGAGCAGTACTTC
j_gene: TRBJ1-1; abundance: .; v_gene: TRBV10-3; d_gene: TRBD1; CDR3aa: CAISGIGTANTEAFF; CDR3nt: TGTGCCATCAGTGGGATCGGGACAGCTAACACTGAAGCTTTCTTT
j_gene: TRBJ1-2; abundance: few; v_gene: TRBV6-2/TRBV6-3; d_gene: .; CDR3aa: CASSFTGSGYTF; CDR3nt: TGTGCCAGCAGTTTTACAGGGTCTGGCTACACCTTC
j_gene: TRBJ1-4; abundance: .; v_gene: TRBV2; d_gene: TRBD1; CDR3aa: CASSDTGTANEKLFF; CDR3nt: TGTGCCAGCAGTGACACCGGGACAGCTAATGAAAAACTGTTTTTT
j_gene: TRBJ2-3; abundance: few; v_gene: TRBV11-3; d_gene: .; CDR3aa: CASSLGGPSTDTQYF; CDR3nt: TGTGCCAGCAGCTTAGGTGGCCCTAGCACAGATACGCAGTATTTT
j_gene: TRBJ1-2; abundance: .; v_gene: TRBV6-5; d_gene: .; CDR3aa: CASTPGRGPNYGYTF; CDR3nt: TGTGCCAGCACCCCAGGGAGGGGCCCCAACTATGGCTACACCTTC
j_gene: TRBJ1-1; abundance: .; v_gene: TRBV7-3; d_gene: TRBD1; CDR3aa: CASSLTPVGQGGTEAFF; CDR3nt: TGTGCCAGCAGCTTAACCCCTGTGGGACAGGGGGGGACTGAAGCTTTCTTT
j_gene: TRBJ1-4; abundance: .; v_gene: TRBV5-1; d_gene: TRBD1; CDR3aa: CASRPGQPNEKLFF; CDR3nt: TGCGCCAGCAGACCGGGACAGCCGAATGAAAAACTGTTTTTT
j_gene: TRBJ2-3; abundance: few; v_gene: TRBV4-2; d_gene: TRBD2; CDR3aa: CASSPVQTSGADTQYF; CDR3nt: TGTGCCAGCAGCCCAGTTCAGACTAGCGGGGCTGATACGCAGTATTTT
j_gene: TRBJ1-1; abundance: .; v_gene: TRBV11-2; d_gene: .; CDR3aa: CASSLVLGGGENTEAFF; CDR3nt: TGTGCCAGCAGCTTAGTGCTAGGTGGGGGGGAAAACACTGAAGCTTTCTTT
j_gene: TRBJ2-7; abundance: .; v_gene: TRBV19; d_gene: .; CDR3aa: CASSDDDYEQYF; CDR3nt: TGTGCCAGTAGCGATGACGACTACGAGCAGTACTTC
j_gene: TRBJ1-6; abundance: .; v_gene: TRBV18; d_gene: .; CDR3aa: CASSPPPPSPLHF; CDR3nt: TGTGCCAGCTCACCACCTCCTCCCTCACCCCTCCACTTT
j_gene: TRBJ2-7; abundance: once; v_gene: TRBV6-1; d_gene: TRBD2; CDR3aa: CASSEYAGGTYEQYF; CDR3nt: TGTGCCAGCAGTGAATACGCGGGGGGCACATACGAGCAGTACTTC
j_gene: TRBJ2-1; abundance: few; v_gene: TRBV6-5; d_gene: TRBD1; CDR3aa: CASSRKRQGNEQFF; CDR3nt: TGTGCCAGCAGCAGAAAAAGACAGGGCAATGAGCAGTTCTTC
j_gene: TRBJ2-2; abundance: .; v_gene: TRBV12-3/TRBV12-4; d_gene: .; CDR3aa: CASSFERELFF; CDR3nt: TGTGCCAGCAGTTTCGAGAGAGAGCTGTTTTTT
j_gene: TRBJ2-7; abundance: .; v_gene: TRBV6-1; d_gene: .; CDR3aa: CASSEGSAKQYF; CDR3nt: TGTGCCAGCAGTGAAGGATCCGCTAAGCAGTACTTC
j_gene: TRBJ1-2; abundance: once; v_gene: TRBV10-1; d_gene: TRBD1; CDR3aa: CASSPTGKYGYTF; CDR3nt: TGCGCCAGCAGTCCGACAGGGAAATATGGCTACACCTTC
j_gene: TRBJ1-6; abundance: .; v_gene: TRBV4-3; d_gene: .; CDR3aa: CASSQEKTRGYNSPLHF; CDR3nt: TGCGCCAGCAGCCAGGAAAAAACGAGAGGGTATAATTCACCCCTCCACTTT
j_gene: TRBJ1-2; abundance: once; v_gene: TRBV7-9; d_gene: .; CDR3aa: CASSRSGGQGNRGYTF; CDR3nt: TGTGCCAGCAGTAGAAGTGGAGGGCAGGGCAATCGTGGCTACACCTTC
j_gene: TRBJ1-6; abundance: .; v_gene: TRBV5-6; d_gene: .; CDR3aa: CASSPGGPGAFYSPLHF; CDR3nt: TGTGCCAGCAGCCCGGGTGGCCCAGGGGCGTTTTATTCACCCCTCCACTTT
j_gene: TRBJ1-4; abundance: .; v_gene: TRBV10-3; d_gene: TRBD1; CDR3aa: CAISDRQGANEKLFF; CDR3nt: TGTGCCATCAGTGATCGACAGGGAGCTAATGAAAAACTGTTTTTT
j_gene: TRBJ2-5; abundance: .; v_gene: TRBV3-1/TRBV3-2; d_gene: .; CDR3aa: CASKPYGRGEQETQYF; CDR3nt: TGTGCCAGCAAGCCCTATGGGCGGGGAGAACAAGAGACCCAGTACTTC
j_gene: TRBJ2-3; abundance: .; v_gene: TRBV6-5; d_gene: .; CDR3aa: CASRQLNTDTQYF; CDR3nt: TGTGCCAGCAGGCAGTTAAACACAGATACGCAGTATTTT
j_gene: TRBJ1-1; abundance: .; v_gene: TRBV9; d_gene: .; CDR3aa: CASSALGTEAFF; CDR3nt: TGTGCCAGCAGCGCACTAGGCACTGAAGCTTTCTTT
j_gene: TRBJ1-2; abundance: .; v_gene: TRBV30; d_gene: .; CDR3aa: CAWIDGDRYNYGYTF; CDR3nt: TGTGCCTGGATTGATGGAGACCGTTATAACTATGGCTACACCTTC
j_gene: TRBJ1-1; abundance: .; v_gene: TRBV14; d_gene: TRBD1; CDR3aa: CASSQDRDRPAWTSPLNTEAFF; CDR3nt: TGTGCCAGCAGCCAAGATAGGGACAGGCCCGCTTGGACGTCCCCTTTGAACACTGAAGCTTTCTTT
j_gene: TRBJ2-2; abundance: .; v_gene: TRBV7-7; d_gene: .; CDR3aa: CASSLVAGITGELFF; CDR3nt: TGTGCTAGCAGCTTAGTCGCAGGGATCACCGGGGAGCTGTTTTTT
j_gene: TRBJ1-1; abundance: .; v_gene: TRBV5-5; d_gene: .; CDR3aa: CASSLAQGLWEAFF; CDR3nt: TGTGCCAGCAGCTTGGCCCAGGGCTTGTGGGAAGCTTTCTTT
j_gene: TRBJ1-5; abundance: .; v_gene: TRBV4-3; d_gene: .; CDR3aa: CASSQDLGGGQPQHF; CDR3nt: TGCGCCAGCAGCCAAGATCTCGGGGGAGGGCAGCCCCAGCATTTT
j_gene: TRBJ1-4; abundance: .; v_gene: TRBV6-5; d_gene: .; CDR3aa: CASKKRQYNEKLFF; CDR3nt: TGTGCCAGCAAAAAACGACAGTATAATGAAAAACTGTTTTTT
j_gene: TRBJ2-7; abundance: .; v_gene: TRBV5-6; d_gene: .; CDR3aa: CASSPPPLGRSSYEQYF; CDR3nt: TGTGCCAGCAGCCCCCCGCCCCTGGGTAGATCCTCCTACGAGCAGTACTTC